This TCR beta chain stems from a study of shared clonotypes between healthy human individuals. Germline loops: CDR1 SGHRS, CDR2 YFSETQ. The CDR3 is made up of 13 amino acids. V dropped 4 bases and J dropped 6 bases, with 14 bases sitting between them. Sequenced by immunoSEQ multiplex PCR; TCRdb stores in-frame clones only, minus some. Among under 2,000,000 clones listed, 85% to 95% were seen once. Terminally differentiated effector memory CD45RA+ cells were excluded from the naive CD8 cells, which were CD45RO-negative and positively selected for CCR7. This receptor was identified in a man between 18 and 35 years old in good health. The chain recombines TRBV5-1 with TRBJ2-7; D not resolved. The sequenced material came from naive CD8+ T cells sorted from blood. The CDR3 region is CASSPVVEAEQYF. The CDR3 DNA reads as TGCGCCAGCAGCCCCGTGGTAGAGGCCGAGCAGTACTTC.